Listed below are T cell receptor beta chains from one sample, sequenced in a study of neurological immune-mediated disorders. TCRdb re-derived calls from the 5' RACE reads in MiXCR, one entry per CDR3 protein. The sample has tens of thousands of distinct CDR3 sequences, nearly 6% seen once. The source material was PBMCs. The receptors were gathered from an older woman with multiple sclerosis. Both conserved end residues are part of each CDR3. The order of the fields is CDR3 DNA, CDR3 protein, J gene, clone size, D gene, V gene. A D gene is named only where the DNA matches it firmly. Clone size is given as how often the clone was seen (once, few, many) or a class if it is expanded.

TGTGCCAGCAGCCAACGACTAGCGGGGCAAGAGACCCAGTACTTC	CASSQRLAGQETQYF	TRBJ2-5	many	TRBD2	TRBV3-1
TGTGCCACCAGCAGAGATCGAGGGGCGAACACTGAAGCTTTCTTT	CATSRDRGANTEAFF	TRBJ1-1	many	.	TRBV15
TGTGCCAGCAGTGTATACCTTTACAATGAGCAGTTCTTC	CASSVYLYNEQFF	TRBJ2-1	many	.	TRBV2
TGTGCCAGCAGTGTGGGACAGACTAATTCACCCCTCCACTTT	CASSVGQTNSPLHF	TRBJ1-6	many	TRBD1	TRBV6-4
TGCAGTGCTTCGGGTCTCCCCTCTTCACCCCTCCACTTT	CSASGLPSSPLHF	TRBJ1-6	many	.	TRBV20-1
TGTGCCAGCAGCTTGCCCGGGGGGGTACCTAGCACAGATACGCAGTATTTT	CASSLPGGVPSTDTQYF	TRBJ2-3	many	TRBD2	TRBV5-6
TGCAGTGCTAGACCCGCAGGGGGACGCACCGGGGAGCTGTTTTTT	CSARPAGGRTGELFF	TRBJ2-2	many	TRBD1	TRBV20-1
TGTGCCAGCACCCAGGGGGATAGGGGCACTAGCACAGATACGCAGTATTTT	CASTQGDRGTSTDTQYF	TRBJ2-3	many	TRBD1	TRBV5-5
TGCAGTGCTAGAGATGACGTTCTTAAAGCTTTCTTT	CSARDDVLKAFF	TRBJ1-1	many	.	TRBV20-1
TGTGCCACCACCCGGGACACTGGATACAATGAGCAGTTCTTC	CATTRDTGYNEQFF	TRBJ2-1	few	.	TRBV6-5
TGCGCCAGCAGCTTGGTGGAGTTAGCGGGGGGCTACATCGGGCAGTTCTTC	CASSLVELAGGYIGQFF	TRBJ2-1	many	TRBD2	TRBV5-1
TGCAGTGCTAGACAGGGGCCCGGGGAGCTGTTTTTT	CSARQGPGELFF	TRBJ2-2	many	.	TRBV20-1
TGCAGTGCACCGACAGGGGTCGTCACTGAAGCTTTCTTT	CSAPTGVVTEAFF	TRBJ1-1	many	TRBD1	TRBV20-1